This T cell receptor (beta chain) stems from a study of blood T cell repertoires in COVID-19. Overall study context: The analysed material was cDNA or gDNA that came from T cells, B-cell-depleted T cells, or PBMCs.

Trimming took off 6 bases at V and 8 bases at J, with 13 bases between the two ends. This CDR3 is 11 amino acids long. Germline V gene lookup returns CDR1 DFQATT and CDR2 SNEGSKA (reference sequence). Original processing notes: Nucleated cell number was recorded as an estimate derived from reference gene primer amplification. Libraries were prepared by immunoSEQ multiplex PCR; TCRdb keeps only in-frame clonotypes and omits some of them. From that table come the V and J calls and clone size; the DNA was used to work out D and trimming. Among under 300,000 clones listed, roughly 88% were seen once. The clonotype comes from a woman aged 25 to 45 with active or convalescent COVID-19. The sample was peripheral blood. J is TRBJ1-2 and V is TRBV20-1; the D is unclear. The DNA for the CDR3 is TGCAGTGCCCCACCGGGAGGGGGCTACACCTTC. Its translation is CSAPPGGGYTF.